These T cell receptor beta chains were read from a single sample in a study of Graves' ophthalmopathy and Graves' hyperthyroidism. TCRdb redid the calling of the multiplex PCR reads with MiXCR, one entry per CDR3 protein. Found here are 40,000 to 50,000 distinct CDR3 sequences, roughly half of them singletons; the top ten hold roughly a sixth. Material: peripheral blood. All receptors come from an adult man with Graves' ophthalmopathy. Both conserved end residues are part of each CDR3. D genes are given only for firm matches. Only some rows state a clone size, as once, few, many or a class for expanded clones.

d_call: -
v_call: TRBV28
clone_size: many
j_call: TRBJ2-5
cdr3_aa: CASRGGWETQYF
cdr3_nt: TGTGCCAGCAGGGGGGGTTGGGAGACCCAGTACTTC

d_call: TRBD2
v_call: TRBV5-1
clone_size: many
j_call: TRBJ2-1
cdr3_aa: CASSLAKGTSLNYYNEQFF
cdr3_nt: TGCGCCAGCAGCTTGGCCAAGGGGACTAGCTTGAATTATTACAATGAGCAGTTCTTC

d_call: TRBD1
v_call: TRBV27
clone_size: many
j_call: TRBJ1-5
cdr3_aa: CASSLRQGLNQPQHF
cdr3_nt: TGTGCCAGCAGTTTACGACAGGGCCTGAATCAGCCCCAGCATTTT

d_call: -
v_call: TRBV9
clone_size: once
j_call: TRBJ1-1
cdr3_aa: CASSVDGTENTEAFF
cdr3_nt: TGTGCCAGCAGCGTAGATGGGACCGAGAACACTGAAGCTTTCTTT

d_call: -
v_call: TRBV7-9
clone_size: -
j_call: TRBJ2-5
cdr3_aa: CASSAGSWNQPQYF
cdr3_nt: TGTGCCAGCAGCGCGGGGTCCTGGAATCAGCCCCAGTACTTC

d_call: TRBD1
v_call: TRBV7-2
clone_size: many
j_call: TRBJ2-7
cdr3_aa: CASSLRPGGAAYEQYF
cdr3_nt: TGTGCCAGCAGCCTACGCCCAGGGGGCGCGGCCTACGAGCAGTACTTC

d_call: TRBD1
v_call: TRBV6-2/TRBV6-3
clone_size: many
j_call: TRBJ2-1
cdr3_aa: CASSYAGGPLGLQFF
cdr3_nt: TGTGCCAGCAGTTACGCAGGGGGCCCTTTGGGGTTGCAGTTCTTC

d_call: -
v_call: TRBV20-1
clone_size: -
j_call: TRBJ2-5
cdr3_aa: CSADRAGRETQYF
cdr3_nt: TGCAGTGCTGACAGGGCCGGGAGGGAGACCCAGTACTTC

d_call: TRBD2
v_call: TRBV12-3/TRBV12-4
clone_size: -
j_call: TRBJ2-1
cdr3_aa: CASSFGRGGFDEQFF
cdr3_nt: TGTGCCAGCAGTTTTGGGCGGGGGGGCTTTGATGAGCAGTTCTTC

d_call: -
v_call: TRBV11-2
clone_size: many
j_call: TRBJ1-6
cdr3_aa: CASSLSWESPPLHF
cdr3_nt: TGTGCCAGCAGCTTATCTTGGGAGTCACCACCCCTCCACTTT

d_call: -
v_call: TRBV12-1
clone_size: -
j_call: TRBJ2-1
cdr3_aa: CASSFEQGVEQFF
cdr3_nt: TGTGCCAGCAGCTTTGAACAGGGCGTTGAGCAGTTCTTC

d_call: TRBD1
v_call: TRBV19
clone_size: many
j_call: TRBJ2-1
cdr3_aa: CASSPGTGGNNEQFF
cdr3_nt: TGTGCCAGTAGTCCAGGGACAGGAGGAAACAATGAGCAGTTCTTC

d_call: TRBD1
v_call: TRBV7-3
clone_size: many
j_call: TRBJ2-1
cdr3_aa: CASSWDRGSNEQFF
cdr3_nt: TGTGCCAGCAGCTGGGACAGGGGTAGCAATGAGCAGTTCTTC

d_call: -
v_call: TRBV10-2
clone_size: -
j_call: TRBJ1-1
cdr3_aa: CASRPGTLFPNTEAFF
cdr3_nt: TGCGCCAGCAGACCCGGGACCCTTTTTCCGAACACTGAAGCTTTCTTT

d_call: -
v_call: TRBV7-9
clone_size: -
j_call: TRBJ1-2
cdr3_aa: CASSLAGMGYTF
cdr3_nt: TGTGCCAGCAGCTTAGCGGGAATGGGCTACACCTTC

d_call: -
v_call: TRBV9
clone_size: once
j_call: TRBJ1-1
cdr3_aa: CASSGRQIQAFF
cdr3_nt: TGTGCCAGCAGCGGTAGACAGATCCAAGCTTTCTTT

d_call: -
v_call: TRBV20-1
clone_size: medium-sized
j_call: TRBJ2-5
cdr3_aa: CSASGGLMVTQYF
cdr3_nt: TGCAGTGCTAGTGGGGGACTGATGGTAACCCAGTACTTC

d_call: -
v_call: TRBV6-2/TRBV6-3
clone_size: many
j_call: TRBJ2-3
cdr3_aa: CASSYSNRPTDTQYF
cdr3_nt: TGTGCCAGCAGTTACTCGAACAGACCCACAGATACGCAGTATTTT

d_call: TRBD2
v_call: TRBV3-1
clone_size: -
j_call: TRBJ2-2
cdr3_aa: CASSQAAGVRTGELFF
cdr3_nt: TGTGCCAGCAGCCAAGCCGCGGGAGTGCGTACCGGGGAGCTGTTTTTT

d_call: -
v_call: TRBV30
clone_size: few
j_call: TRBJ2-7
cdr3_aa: CAWSTPLIAVTTYEQYF
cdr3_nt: TGTGCCTGGAGTACCCCTTTAATAGCGGTAACTACATACGAGCAGTACTTC

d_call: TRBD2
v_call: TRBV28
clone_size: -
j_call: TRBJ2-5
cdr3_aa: CASSLAAAGGETQYF
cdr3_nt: TGTGCCAGCAGTTTAGCGGCGGCCGGGGGGGAGACCCAGTACTTC

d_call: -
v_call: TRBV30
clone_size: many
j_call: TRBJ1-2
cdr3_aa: CAWKQGFGGYTF
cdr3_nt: TGTGCCTGGAAGCAGGGGTTTGGAGGCTACACCTTC

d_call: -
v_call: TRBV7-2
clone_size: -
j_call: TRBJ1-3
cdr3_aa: CAWSVSFRMGNTIYF
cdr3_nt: TGTGCCTGGAGTGTGAGTTTCAGAATGGGAAACACCATATATTTT

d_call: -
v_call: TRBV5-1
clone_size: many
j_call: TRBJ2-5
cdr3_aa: CASSLEAARQETQYF
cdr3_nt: TGCGCCAGCAGCTTGGAGGCAGCTCGACAAGAGACCCAGTACTTC

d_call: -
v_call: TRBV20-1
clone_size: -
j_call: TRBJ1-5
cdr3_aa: CSARAGRDQETQHF
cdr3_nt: TGCAGTGCCCGAGCCGGGCGAGACCAAGAGACCCAGCATTTT

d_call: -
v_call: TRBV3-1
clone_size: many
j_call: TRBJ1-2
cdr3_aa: CASSPRGGGEGLGYTF
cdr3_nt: TGTGCCAGCAGCCCAAGAGGGGGAGGGGAAGGCCTTGGCTACACCTTC

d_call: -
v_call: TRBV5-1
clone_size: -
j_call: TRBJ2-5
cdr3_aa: CASSLEGGGKTQYF
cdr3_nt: TGCGCCAGCAGCTTGGAAGGGGGCGGGAAGACCCAGTACTTC

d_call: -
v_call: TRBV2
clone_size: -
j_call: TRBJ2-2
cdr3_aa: CASSEHWDTGELFF
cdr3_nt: TGTGCCAGCAGTGAACACTGGGACACCGGGGAGCTGTTTTTT

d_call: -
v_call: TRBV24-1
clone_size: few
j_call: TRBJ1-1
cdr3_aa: CATSAGVGTEAFF
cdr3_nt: TGTGCCACCAGTGCCGGGGTAGGAACTGAAGCTTTCTTT

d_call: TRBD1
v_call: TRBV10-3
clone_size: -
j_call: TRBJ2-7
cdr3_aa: CAISTDRVEEQYF
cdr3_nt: TGTGCCATATCGACGGACAGGGTTGAAGAGCAGTACTTC

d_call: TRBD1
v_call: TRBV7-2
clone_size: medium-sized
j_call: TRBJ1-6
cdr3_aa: CAAGGSESNNSPLHF
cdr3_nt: TGTGCCGCAGGGGGTTCGGAGTCGAATAATTCACCCCTCCACTTT

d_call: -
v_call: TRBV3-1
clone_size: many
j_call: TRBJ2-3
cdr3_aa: CASSQSPTITDTQYF
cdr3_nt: TGTGCCAGCAGCCAAAGCCCGACAATCACAGATACGCAGTATTTT

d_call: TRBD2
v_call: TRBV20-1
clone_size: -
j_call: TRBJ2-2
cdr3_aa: CSAQSTSGRADGELFF
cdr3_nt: TGCAGTGCCCAGTCCACTAGCGGGAGGGCGGACGGGGAGCTGTTTTTT

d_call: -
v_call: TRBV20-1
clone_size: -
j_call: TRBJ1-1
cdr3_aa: CSGLAGTFF
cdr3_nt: TGCAGTGGGCTAGCGGGAACTTTTTTT

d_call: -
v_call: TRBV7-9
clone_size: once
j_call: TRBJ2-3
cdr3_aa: CASSYRDGRTDTQYF
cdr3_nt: TGTGCCAGCAGCTATCGGGACGGCCGCACAGATACGCAGTATTTT

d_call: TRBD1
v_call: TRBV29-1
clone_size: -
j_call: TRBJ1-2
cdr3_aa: CSAEAGGNYGYTF
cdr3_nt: TGCAGCGCCGAGGCAGGGGGAAACTATGGCTACACCTTC

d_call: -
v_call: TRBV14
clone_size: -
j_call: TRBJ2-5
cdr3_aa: CANSRVRGHGETQYF
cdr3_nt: TGTGCCAACAGCCGAGTAAGAGGTCACGGGGAGACCCAGTACTTC